Presented here are 6 T cell receptor beta chains from one specimen sequenced in a study of blood T cell repertoires in COVID-19. Clones were read by immunoSEQ multiplex PCR, and TCRdb kept only the in-frame ones, dropping some. This table has 250,000 to 300,000 clones, 89% appearing once. Source material: PBMCs or T cells enriched from blood (not recorded which). The receptors were sampled from a woman aged 55-69 years who had recovered from COVID-19.

The table lists this clone with a count of one. The CDR3 nucleotides are TGTGCCACCAGCAGAGATAGGGGAACGGAGACCCAGTACTTC. It codes for CATSRDRGTETQYF. The rearrangement joins TRBV15 to TRBJ2-5; tentative D call: TRBD1 (5 bases). There are 14 residues in the CDR3. Trimming removed 0 bases at V and 5 bases at J, with 10 bases between. Germline assignment: CDR1 LNHNV and CDR2 YYDKDF (reference sequence).

The chain uses TRBV27 and TRBJ1-2; D uncertain. V lost 3 bases and J 0 bases, leaving 20 bases between the germline ends. CDR1 is MNHEY, CDR2 SMNVEV, per germline (reference sequence). The CDR3 covers 18 residues. The CDR3 bases are TGTGCCAGCAGTTTTAGACCTGGCAGTCCGGGGTCTAACTATGGCTACACCTTC. It translates to CASSFRPGSPGSNYGYTF.

The V call is TRBV29-1, the J call TRBJ1-2, with D possibly TRBD1 on 6 matching bases. Trimming pared 3 bases from V and 0 bases from J, leaving 8 bases between. Germline loops: CDR1 SQVTM, CDR2 ANQGSEA. CDR3 length: 13 residues. The CDR3 DNA sequence: TGCAGCGTTGAGGCAGGGGCTAACTATGGCTACACCTTC. Protein: CSVEAGANYGYTF.

This rearrangement joins TRBV9 to TRBJ2-7; the match to TRBD2 covers 9 bases. The junction had 6 bases not matched to a gene; V was cut back by 3 bases and J by 2 bases. The CDR3 sequence is 15 residues long. CDR1 and CDR2 (germline): SGDLS, YYNGEE. CDR3 amino acids: CASSATGTSTYEQYF. CDR3 nucleotide sequence: TGTGCCAGCAGCGCCACCGGGACTAGCACCTACGAGCAGTACTTC.

The V call is TRBV7-3, the J call TRBJ2-1, with 8 nucleotides matching TRBD2. Germline CDR1 is SGHTA and CDR2 is FQGTGA. With V trimmed by 0 bases and J by 8 bases, 12 bases remained unmatched. The CDR3 runs to 17 residues. The CDR3 bases are TGTGCCAGCAGCTTAACGGCCCAGGCGGGAGGTTTCGATGAGCAGTTCTTC. It translates to CASSLTAQAGGFDEQFF.

The chain is built from TRBV7-9 and TRBJ1-2; D is possibly TRBD1 (6 bases). The V end lost 5 bases, the J end lost 6 bases, and 10 bases lay between the germline ends. This CDR3 spans 12 amino acids. Germline lookup yields CDR1 SEHNR and CDR2 FQNEAQ (reference sequence). The CDR3 sequence: CASSRDIDGYTF. The CDR3 nucleotides are TGTGCCAGCAGCCGGGACATTGATGGCTACACCTTC.